One sample yielded the 5 T cell receptor beta chains listed below, sequenced in a study of blood T cell repertoires in COVID-19. The data were produced by immunoSEQ multiplex PCR, yet TCRdb's version contains in-frame clones alone and is incomplete. This table has over 85,000 clones, about 86% appearing once. Sequencing used peripheral blood. These receptors were obtained from a human donor in a cohort sampled during active COVID-19.

This chain connects TRBV7-2 to TRBJ1-6; 9 bases agree with TRBD1. V lost 5 bases and J lost 6; bases outside the gene matches: 8. The CDR3 length is 16 residues. Germline CDR1 and CDR2: SGHTA and FQGNSA. CDR3 in DNA: TGTGCCAGCAGCCTCTCCGGGACAGGGCTTAATTCACCCCTCCACTTT. Protein: CASSLSGTGLNSPLHF.

This clone was observed a single time. The chain is built from TRBV7-8 and TRBJ2-2; 8 nucleotides match TRBD2. J lost 4 bases, V lost 7 bases, and 8 bases had no gene match. This CDR3 contains 15 residues. Germline CDR1 reads SGHVS; CDR2 reads FQNEAQ. The CDR3 DNA is TGTGCCAGCAAAGTTCGGGGGGGCCGCACCGGGGAGCTGTTTTTT. Translated: CASKVRGGRTGELFF.

The rearrangement links TRBV9 to TRBJ1-2; 9 nucleotides agree with TRBD1. V was pared by 0 bases and J by 4 bases, with 7 bases of the junction left unmatched. The CDR3 is 16 amino acids. CDR1 is SGDLS, CDR2 YYNGEE, per germline. The CDR3 nucleotides read TGTGCCAGCAGCGTAGATAGCGGGACAGGGCTCTATGGCTACACCTTC. It yields the protein CASSVDSGTGLYGYTF.

This clone was seen a few times. The V and J genes are TRBV27 and TRBJ2-7; 7 nucleotides line up with TRBD1. In germline, CDR1 is MNHEY, CDR2 SMNVEV (reference sequence). V shed 3 bases and J 3 bases; nucleotides not matched to a gene: 8. The CDR3 length is 15 residues. This CDR3 is CASSLWGQQFYEQYF. Here the CDR3 DNA reads TGTGCCAGCAGTTTGTGGGGACAGCAGTTCTACGAGCAGTACTTC.

The chain links TRBV2 to TRBJ2-1, with 7 bases aligning to TRBD2. Germline V lookup: CDR1 SNHLY, CDR2 FYNNEI. Trimming cost V 9 bases and J 4 bases; bases outside gene matches: 9. The length of the CDR3 is 14 residues. The CDR3 region has the DNA TGTGCCAGTTGGAGTAGCGGGCGATACAATGAGCAGTTCTTC. As protein: CASWSSGRYNEQFF.